These T cell receptor beta chains were read from a single sample in a study of blood T cell repertoires in COVID-19. Assay: immunoSEQ multiplex PCR; the TCRdb copy retains only in-frame clones and omits some. The sample yields approximately 97,000 clones, around nine tenths seen once. Sequencing was done on a sample of peripheral blood. These receptors all come from a woman in her forties or fifties with COVID-19, enrolled during active disease. The conserved cysteine and the conserved F or W are not part of the CDR3 here.

v_call,j_call,cdr3_aa
TRBV19,TRBJ1-5,ASSIDQRGAQH
TRBV5-8,TRBJ2-1,ASSLVSGGNEQF
TRBV10-3,TRBJ1-3,AIKGYSGNTIY
TRBV5-4,TRBJ2-1,ASSLTGGSYNEQF
TRBV27,TRBJ1-2,ASSAQGAFGYT
TRBV6-5,TRBJ1-4,ASRRPGTGDEKLF
TRBV6-6,TRBJ1-1,ASGGTGNTEAF
TRBV28,TRBJ1-2,ASSSTGLEFNYGYT
TRBV6-4,TRBJ1-4,ASSDRTVEKLF
TRBV7-2,TRBJ2-7,ASSRERGASYEQY
TRBV25-1,TRBJ1-5,ASRGTGTQPQH
TRBV11-2,TRBJ2-1,ASSSPLLNEQF
TRBV19,TRBJ2-1,ASSIEVGLAGEQF
TRBV5-6,TRBJ1-5,ASSSTGKEDQPQH
TRBV15,TRBJ2-5,ATSRDLQAHQETQY
TRBV12-5,TRBJ1-5,ASGLAPGQLSNQPQH
TRBV6-5,TRBJ1-6,ASRPAAYNSPLH
TRBV4-3,TRBJ2-7,ASSQDLGLPNEQY
TRBV5-4,TRBJ1-3,ASGGLGGNTIY
TRBV30,TRBJ2-3,AWSEQGRQTQY
TRBV7-6,TRBJ2-5,ASSFSGGWAQETQY
TRBV4-1,TRBJ1-1,ASSQVTSGGTEAF
TRBV2,TRBJ2-5,ASSSGGRPEETQY
TRBV5-1,TRBJ2-5,ASSLERARGETQY
TRBV5-6,TRBJ1-4,ASSRGPNEKLF
TRBV2,TRBJ1-6,ASRSLSTPLH
TRBV5-4,TRBJ2-6,ASSLATGTGANVLT
TRBV29-1,TRBJ1-1,SVSYGTEAF
TRBV7-8,TRBJ1-6,ASSSDGSSYNSPLH
TRBV6-5,TRBJ1-6,ASTYSADYNSPLH
TRBV6-5,TRBJ2-5,ASSYGTVQETQY